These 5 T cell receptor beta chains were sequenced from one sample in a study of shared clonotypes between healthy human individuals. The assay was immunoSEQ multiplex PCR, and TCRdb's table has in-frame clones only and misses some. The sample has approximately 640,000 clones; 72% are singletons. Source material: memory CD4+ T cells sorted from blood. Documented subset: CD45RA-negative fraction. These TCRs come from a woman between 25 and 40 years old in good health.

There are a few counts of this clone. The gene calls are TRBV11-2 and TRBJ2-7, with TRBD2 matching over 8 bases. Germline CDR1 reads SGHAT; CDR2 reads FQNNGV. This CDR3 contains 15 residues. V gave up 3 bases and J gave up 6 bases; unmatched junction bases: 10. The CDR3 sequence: CASSFRREGRSEQYF. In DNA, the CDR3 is TGTGCCAGCAGCTTTCGACGGGAGGGCCGGAGCGAGCAGTACTTC.

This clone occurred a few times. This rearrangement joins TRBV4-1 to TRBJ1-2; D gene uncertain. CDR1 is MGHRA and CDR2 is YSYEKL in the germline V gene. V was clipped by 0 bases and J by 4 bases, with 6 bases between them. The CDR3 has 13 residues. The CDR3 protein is CASSQDARYGYTF. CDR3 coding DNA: TGCGCCAGCAGCCAAGATGCCCGCTATGGCTACACCTTC.

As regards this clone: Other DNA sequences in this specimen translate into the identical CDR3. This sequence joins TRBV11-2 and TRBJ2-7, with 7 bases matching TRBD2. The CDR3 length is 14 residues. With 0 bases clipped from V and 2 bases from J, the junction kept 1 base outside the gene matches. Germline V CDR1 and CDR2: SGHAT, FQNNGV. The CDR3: CASSLERGAYEQYF. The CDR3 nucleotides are TGTGCCAGCAGCTTAGAACGGGGGGCCTACGAGCAGTACTTC.

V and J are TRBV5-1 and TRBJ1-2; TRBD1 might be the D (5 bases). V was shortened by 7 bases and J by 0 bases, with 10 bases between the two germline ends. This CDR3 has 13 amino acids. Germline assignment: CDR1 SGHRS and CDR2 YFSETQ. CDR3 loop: CASSMGPNYGYTF. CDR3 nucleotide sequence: TGCGCCAGCTCCATGGGGCCTAACTATGGCTACACCTTC.

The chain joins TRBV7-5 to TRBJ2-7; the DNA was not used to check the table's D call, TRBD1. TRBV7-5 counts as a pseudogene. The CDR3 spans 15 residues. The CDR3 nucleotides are TGTGTCAGAAGCTTAGGAGGCAGGGGTTTGTGCGAGCAGTACTTC. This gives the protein CVRSLGGRGLCEQYF.